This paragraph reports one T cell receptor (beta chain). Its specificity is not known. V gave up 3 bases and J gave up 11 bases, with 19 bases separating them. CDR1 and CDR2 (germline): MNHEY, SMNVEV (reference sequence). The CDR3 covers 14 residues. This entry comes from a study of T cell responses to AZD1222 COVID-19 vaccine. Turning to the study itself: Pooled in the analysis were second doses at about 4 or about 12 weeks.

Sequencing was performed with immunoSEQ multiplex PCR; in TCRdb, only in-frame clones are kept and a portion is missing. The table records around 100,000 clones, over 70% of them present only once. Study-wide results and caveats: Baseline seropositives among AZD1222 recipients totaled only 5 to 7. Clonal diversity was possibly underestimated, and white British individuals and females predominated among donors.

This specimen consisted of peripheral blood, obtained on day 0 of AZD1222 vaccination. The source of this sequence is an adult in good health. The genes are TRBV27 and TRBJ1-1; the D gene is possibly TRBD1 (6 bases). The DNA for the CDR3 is TGTGCCAGCAGTTTCCAACAGGGAGGGGTGCATGCTTTCTTT. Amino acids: CASSFQQGGVHAFF.